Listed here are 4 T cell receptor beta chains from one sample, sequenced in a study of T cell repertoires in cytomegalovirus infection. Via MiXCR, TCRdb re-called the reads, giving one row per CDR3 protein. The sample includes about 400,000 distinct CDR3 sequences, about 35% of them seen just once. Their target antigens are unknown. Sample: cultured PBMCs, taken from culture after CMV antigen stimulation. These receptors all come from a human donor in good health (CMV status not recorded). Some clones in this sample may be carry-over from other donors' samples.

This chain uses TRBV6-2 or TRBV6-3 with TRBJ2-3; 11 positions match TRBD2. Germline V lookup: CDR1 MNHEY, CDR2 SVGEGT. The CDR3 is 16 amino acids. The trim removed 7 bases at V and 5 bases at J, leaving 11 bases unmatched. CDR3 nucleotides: TGTGCCAGCACCCACTCCGTAGCGGGAGGGAGAGATACGCAGTATTTT. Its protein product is CASTHSVAGGRDTQYF.

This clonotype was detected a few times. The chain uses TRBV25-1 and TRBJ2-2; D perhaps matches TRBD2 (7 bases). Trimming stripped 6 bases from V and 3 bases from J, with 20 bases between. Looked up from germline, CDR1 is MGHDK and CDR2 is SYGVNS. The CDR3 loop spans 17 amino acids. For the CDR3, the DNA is TGTGCCAGCAGCTTCCAAGGGGGGGGCGGAGACACCGGGGAGCTGTTTTTT. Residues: CASSFQGGGGDTGELFF.

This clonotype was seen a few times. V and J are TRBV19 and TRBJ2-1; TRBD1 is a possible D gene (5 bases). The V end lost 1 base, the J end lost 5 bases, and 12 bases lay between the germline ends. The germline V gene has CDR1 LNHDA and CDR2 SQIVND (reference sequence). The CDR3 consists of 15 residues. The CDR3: CASSIVGLGNNEQFF. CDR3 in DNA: TGTGCCAGTAGTATAGTGGGGCTAGGAAACAATGAGCAGTTCTTC.

The CDR3 DNA reads TGCAGTGCTAGGGACCCTAACACCGGGGAGCTGTTTTTT. Protein sequence: CSARDPNTGELFF. V gene TRBV20-1 combines with J gene TRBJ2-2; D is uncertain. Germline CDR1 and CDR2: DFQATT and SNEGSKA (reference sequence). The V and J ends lost 3 bases and 2 bases respectively, with 7 bases between them. The CDR3 covers 13 residues.